This T cell receptor (beta chain) was recovered during a study of human T cells and chemical hapten exposure. The CDR3 is 16 residues long. V was cut by 6 bases and J by 6 bases, with 18 bases left in between. The time point: pre-sensitization, week 0. Indicated treatment: therapeutic diphenylcyclopropenone sensitization with weekly scalp DPC. In every case, blood was obtained before the patch test was applied. This clonotype has at least ten counts. Via MiXCR, TCRdb re-called the RACE reads, giving one row per CDR3 protein. The repertoire holds some 98,000 distinct CDR3 sequences, with 9.5% to 14% as singletons.

The TCR comes from a woman in her fifties or sixties with alopecia areata. Some clones in this sample may be carry-over from other donors' samples. Sample: whole blood, taken in connection with sensitization to the hapten diphenylcyclopropenone (DPC). The V gene is TRBV12-3 or TRBV12-4, the J gene TRBJ1-6; tentatively, D is TRBD1 (5 bases). The CDR3 is CASSPRLGRSNSPLHF. The CDR3 DNA reads as TGTGCCAGCAGCCCGAGGCTGGGACGGAGTAATTCACCCCTCCACTTT.